What follows are 10 T cell receptor beta chains derived from one specimen sequenced in a study of shared clonotypes between healthy human individuals. The table came from immunoSEQ multiplex PCR; TCRdb's copy has only in-frame clones and leaves some out. The sample has about 2.1 million clones, 90% to 95% seen once. Naive CD8 cells were CD45RO-negative, positively selected for CCR7, excluding terminally differentiated effector memory CD45RA+ cells. The sequenced sample consisted of naive CD8+ T cells from PBMCs. The receptor source for this set is a man aged 18 to 29 in good health. Some clones in this sample may be carry-over from other donors' samples.

This clone was seen a single time. The chain uses TRBV5-1 and TRBJ1-2, with D unclear. V was shortened by 4 bases and J by 0 bases, with 16 bases between the two germline ends. The CDR3 has 16 amino acids. Germline V gene sequence: CDR1 SGHRS, CDR2 YFSETQ. CDR3 region: CASSPVWANPNYGYTF. The CDR3 DNA reads as TGCGCCAGCAGCCCCGTTTGGGCCAACCCTAACTATGGCTACACCTTC.

The CDR3 sequence: CASSESFRGRISYEQYF. In nucleotides, the CDR3 is TGCGCCAGCAGTGAGAGTTTCCGGGGCAGGATATCCTACGAGCAGTACTTC. The V and J genes are TRBV10-1 and TRBJ2-7; the D gene could be TRBD1 or TRBD2 (5 bases each). This CDR3 is built from 17 residues. Trimming pared 2 bases from V and 1 base from J, leaving 18 bases between. Germline CDR1 WNHNN, CDR2 SYGVQD (reference sequence).

J is TRBJ2-1 and V is TRBV27; 8 nucleotides agree with TRBD2. Germline V gene lookup returns CDR1 MNHEY and CDR2 SMNVEV (reference sequence). This CDR3 region has 14 residues. V gave up 4 bases and J gave up 9 bases; unmatched junction bases: 8. In DNA form, the CDR3 reads TGTGCCAGCAGTTGGACGGGAGGGAAGCGTGAGCAGTTCTTC. Protein: CASSWTGGKREQFF.

The sample holds one count of this clone. The V gene is TRBV19, the J gene TRBJ2-2; D unresolved. This CDR3 spans 11 amino acids. Germline loops: CDR1 LNHDA, CDR2 SQIVND (reference sequence). With 10 bases removed from V and 0 bases from J, the gap between germline ends came to 3 bases. CDR3 amino acids: CANTNTGELFF. In DNA, the CDR3 is TGTGCCAACACGAACACCGGGGAGCTGTTTTTT.

The rearrangement uses TRBV5-1 and TRBJ2-5, with TRBD2 identical over 11 bases. Germline CDR1 reads SGHRS; CDR2 reads YFSETQ. The junction had 15 bases not matched to a gene; V was cut back by 0 bases and J by 2 bases. This CDR3 is built from 20 residues. CDR3 nucleotides: TGCGCCAGCAGCTTGGCAGCGCCTAGCGGGAGGCTTAAACCTCAAGAGACCCAGTACTTC. Protein sequence: CASSLAAPSGRLKPQETQYF.

V usage is TRBV28 and J usage is TRBJ2-7; TRBD1 might be the D (6 bases). Germline loops: CDR1 MDHEN, CDR2 SYDVKM. Trimming cost V 5 bases and J 3 bases, with 14 bases left between them. The CDR3 runs 14 residues. The chain's CDR3 is CASSLLLQGYEQYF. Written as DNA, the CDR3 is TGTGCCAGCAGTCTCCTTTTACAGGGCTACGAGCAGTACTTC.

This rearrangement joins TRBV20-1 to TRBJ2-7, with unresolved D. Germline CDR1 reads DFQATT; CDR2 reads SNEGSKA (reference sequence). The CDR3 is 11 residues long. V lost 6 bases to trimming and J lost 4 bases, with 10 bases between them. CDR3 bases: TGCAGTGCGGACGTGGGGTACGAGCAGTACTTC. This encodes CSADVGYEQYF.

J is TRBJ2-7 and V is TRBV28; TRBD1 might be the D (5 bases). Per germline, CDR1 MDHEN and CDR2 SYDVKM. V dropped 10 bases and J dropped 4 bases, with 29 bases sitting between them. This CDR3 spans 17 amino acids. For the CDR3, the DNA is TGTGCCACCATCGCTACTTGGGGCAGAAAATACGAGTACGAGCAGTACTTC. Protein: CATIATWGRKYEYEQYF.

Only one count was recorded for this clone. This chain links TRBV7-2 with TRBJ2-7, with D hard to call. The germline CDR1 and CDR2 sequences are SGHTA and FQGNSA. Trimming took off 3 bases at V and 0 bases at J, with 6 bases between the two ends. This CDR3 has 13 residues. The CDR3: CASSFQLSYEQYF. For the CDR3, the DNA is TGTGCCAGCAGCTTTCAACTCTCCTACGAGCAGTACTTC.

The chain is built from TRBV4-1 and TRBJ2-1; no clear D gene. This CDR3 comprises 16 residues. Germline CDR1 reads MGHRA; CDR2 reads YSYEKL. Trimming removed 3 bases from V and 3 bases from J, with 15 bases in between. CDR3 sequence (DNA): TGCGCCAGCAGCCACCTTCCCCGACAAATCTACAATGAGCAGTTCTTC. Its translation: CASSHLPRQIYNEQFF.